The 27 T cell receptor beta chains below come from one sample, sequenced in a study of shared clonotypes between healthy human individuals. The data were produced by immunoSEQ multiplex PCR, yet TCRdb's version contains in-frame clones alone and is incomplete. In the table there are some 350,000 clones, under 80% of which are singletons. What was sequenced was memory CD4+ T cells sorted from blood. Subset denoted: CD45RA-negative fraction. Source of these receptors: a man under 40 in good health.

This clone was picked up one time. The rearrangement links TRBV5-4 to TRBJ2-1; D perhaps matches TRBD2 (6 bases). V was clipped by 4 bases and J by 2 bases, with 13 bases between them. The germline V gene encodes CDR1 SGHNT and CDR2 YYREEE (reference sequence). CDR3 size: 15 residues. The CDR3 coding sequence is TGTGCCAGCAGCCTAGAGGGACTTACCTACAATGAGCAGTTCTTC. Translation: CASSLEGLTYNEQFF.

The CDR3 loop reads CASSQAGSSGNTIYF. Here the CDR3 DNA reads TGTGCCAGCAGCCAGGCGGGGAGCTCTGGAAACACCATATATTTT. V gene TRBV7-6 combines with J gene TRBJ1-3; D gene unclear. This CDR3 region has 15 residues. In germline, CDR1 is SGHVS, CDR2 FNYEAQ. The germline V and J ends were trimmed by 5 bases and 0 bases, with 11 bases remaining between them. The full variable domain, completed using reference TRBV7-6 and TRBJ1-3, is GAGVSQSPRYKVTKRGQDVALRCDPISGHVSLYWYRQALGQGPEFLTYFNYEAQQDKSGLPNDRFSAERPEGSISTLTIQRTEQRDSAMYRCASSQAGSSGNTIYFGEGSWLTVV.

This clone was seen a few times. The rearrangement links TRBV27 to TRBJ2-4; 10 bases agree with TRBD1. Germline-derived CDR1 and CDR2 are MNHEY and SMNVEV (reference sequence). V gave up 2 bases and J gave up 6 bases; unmatched junction bases: 4. The CDR3 sequence is 15 residues long. CDR3 in DNA: TGTGCCAGCAGTTTAGGGGGACAGGGGTTAAACATTCAGTACTTC. Translated, it gives CASSLGGQGLNIQYF.

The rearrangement links TRBV11-3 to TRBJ2-1, with 7 positions matching TRBD2. The CDR3 totals 17 residues. Germline CDR1 is SGHNT and CDR2 is YENEEA. V dropped 1 base and J dropped 4; count of bases not matched to a gene: 10. CDR3 amino acids: CASSLGIGLADYNEQFF. Written as DNA, the CDR3 is TGTGCCAGCAGCTTAGGTATCGGCCTAGCGGATTACAATGAGCAGTTCTTC. Filled out from reference TRBV11-3 and TRBJ2-1, the complete variable domain reads EAGVVQSPRYKIIEKKQPVAFWCNPISGHNTLYWYLQNLGQGPELLIRYENEEAVDDSQLPKDRFSAERLKGVDSTLKIQPAELGDSAVYLCASSLGIGLADYNEQFFGPGTRLTVL.

V gene TRBV4-3 combines with J gene TRBJ2-3, with 9 bases fitting TRBD2. Germline CDR1 reads LGHNA; CDR2 reads YSLEER. This CDR3 region has 18 residues. The V and J ends lost 0 bases and 2 bases, in that order; junction bases with no gene match: 9. This CDR3 is CASSQDSSASGNTDTQYF. The DNA for the CDR3 is TGCGCCAGCAGCCAAGATTCTTCGGCTAGCGGGAACACAGATACGCAGTATTTT.

This chain joins TRBV7-2 and TRBJ2-7; D gene ambiguous. The CDR3 sequence is 14 residues long. Trimming left V 2 bases short and J 2 bases short, with 10 bases between. Germline CDR1 and CDR2: SGHTA and FQGNSA. The CDR3 region has the DNA TGTGCCAGCAGCTTATATGCTTCCCCCTACGAGCAGTACTTC. It is translated as CASSLYASPYEQYF.

The J gene is TRBJ2-7, the V gene TRBV10-1; TRBD2 might be the D (5 bases). Germline V gene lookup returns CDR1 WNHNN and CDR2 SYGVQD (reference sequence). The CDR3 is made up of 13 amino acids. The V end was cut by 5 bases, the J end by 3 bases, with 11 bases between. The CDR3 region has the DNA TGCGCCAGCAGTCGTGGAGGCCTCTACGAGCAGTACTTC. Encoded protein: CASSRGGLYEQYF.

V and J are TRBV6-6 and TRBJ2-1, with D possibly matching TRBD2 (6 bases). CDR1 and CDR2 (germline): MNHNY, SVGAGI (reference sequence). Trimming left V 6 bases short and J 10 bases short, with 16 bases between. This CDR3 has 13 residues. The CDR3: CASSLRGFGEQFF. DNA of the CDR3: TGTGCCAGCAGCCTTCGGGGGTTCGGCGAGCAGTTCTTC.

This clone was recorded once. The rearrangement links TRBV10-2 to TRBJ2-5, with D perhaps matching TRBD2 (5 bases). The J call could be wrong; TRBJ2-7 is a better fit for the DNA end. This CDR3 contains 16 residues. Germline lookup yields CDR1 WSHSY and CDR2 SAAADI. The CDR3 bases are TGCGCCAGCAGTGAAAGGGCTAACGGACTGACTTACGAGCAGTACTTC. This translates into CASSERANGLTYEQYF.

The V call is TRBV28, the J call TRBJ2-3; the match to TRBD2 covers 15 bases. Germline CDR1 and CDR2: MDHEN and SYDVKM. This CDR3 contains 18 residues. V lost 5 bases to trimming and J lost 1 base; unmatched junction nucleotides: 7. In DNA, the CDR3 is TGTGCCAGCAGTACACTCGGACTAGCGGGAGGGCGCACAGATACGCAGTATTTT. Protein: CASSTLGLAGGRTDTQYF. Looking up the rest from reference TRBV28 and TRBJ2-3 gives the full variable domain: DVKVTQSSRYLVKRTGEKVFLECVQDMDHENMFWYRQDPGLGLRLIYFSYDVKMKEKGDIPEGYSVSREKKERFSLILESASTNQTSMYLCASSTLGLAGGRTDTQYFGPGTRLTVL.

On this clone itself: One end of the junction varies from germline; a read error may be responsible. V and J are TRBV5-4 and TRBJ2-2, with unresolved D. This CDR3 region has 15 residues. Per germline, CDR1 SGHNT and CDR2 YYREEE (reference sequence). Written as DNA, the CDR3 is TGTGCCAGCGGCTTGGTAGCAGCTAACACCGGGGAGCTGTTTTTT. It is translated as CASGLVAANTGELFF.

The chain has TRBV27 and TRBJ2-6, with a tentative D call TRBD1 (6 bases). The germline gives CDR1 MNHEY, CDR2 SMNVEV (reference sequence). The V and J ends lost 3 bases and 4 bases respectively, with 13 bases between them. This CDR3 has 16 residues. Written as DNA, the CDR3 is TGTGCCAGCAGTTTTACAGGGATGTTGGGGGCCAACGTCCTGACTTTC. Amino acids: CASSFTGMLGANVLTF.

V is TRBV5-4 and J is TRBJ1-4, with no clear D. Germline assignment: CDR1 SGHNT and CDR2 YYREEE (reference sequence). The CDR3 is made up of 16 amino acids. Trimming stripped 0 bases from V and 8 bases from J, with 17 bases between. CDR3 sequence reads: CASSLGGVIFGEKLFF. The CDR3 DNA sequence: TGTGCCAGCAGCTTGGGTGGTGTAATCTTTGGGGAAAAACTGTTTTTT.

The rearrangement uses TRBV18 and TRBJ2-5, with D perhaps matching TRBD2 (6 bases). V lost 2 bases and J lost 5, with 12 bases in between. The CDR3 is 14 amino acids. CDR1 and CDR2 (germline): KGHSH, LQKENI. The CDR3: CASSPELAPETQYF. The CDR3 bases are TGTGCCAGCTCACCAGAACTAGCCCCCGAGACCCAGTACTTC.

The chain couples TRBV11-2 to TRBJ2-7, with TRBD2 matching 7 bases. Unmatched junction bases numbered 8, after V lost 1 base and J lost 5 bases. Germline V lookup: CDR1 SGHAT, CDR2 FQNNGV. The length of the CDR3 is 15 residues. The CDR3 loop is CASSLGLAGFNEQYF. The CDR3 DNA follows: TGTGCCAGCAGCTTAGGACTAGCTGGTTTTAACGAGCAGTACTTC.

The chain links TRBV7-9 to TRBJ1-2; D perhaps matches TRBD1 (6 bases). Deletions cut 5 bases from V and 2 bases from J, with 12 bases between. The germline CDR1 and CDR2 sequences are SEHNR and FQNEAQ (reference sequence). The CDR3 has 14 amino acids. As DNA, the CDR3 is TGTGCCAGCAGCCTAGGACAGATCAACTATGGCTACACCTTC. Translating it yields CASSLGQINYGYTF.

The gene calls are TRBV5-1 and TRBJ2-5; 10 nucleotides agree with TRBD2. This CDR3 is built from 17 residues. Trimming at V came to 0 bases and at J to 2 bases, leaving 7 bases not matched to a gene. Germline V gives CDR1 SGHRS, CDR2 YFSETQ. CDR3 DNA: TGCGCCAGCAGCTTGGCCTGGGCTAGCGGGGGACAAGAGACCCAGTACTTC. Translation: CASSLAWASGGQETQYF.

The chain is built from TRBV29-1 and TRBJ1-4, with D maybe TRBD1 (6 bases). Germline CDR1 and CDR2: SQVTM and ANQGSEA. This CDR3 spans 12 amino acids. Trimming cost V 7 bases and J 7 bases, with 13 bases left between them. CDR3 sequence reads: CSAQGGGEKLFF. The CDR3 DNA is TGCAGCGCACAGGGTGGGGGTGAAAAACTGTTTTTT.

This clone turned up a few times. V usage is TRBV5-4 and J usage is TRBJ2-5; weak D call: TRBD2 (6 bases). This CDR3 region has 16 residues. The germline gives CDR1 SGHNT, CDR2 YYREEE (reference sequence). Trimming removed 4 bases at V and 2 bases at J, with 18 bases between. The chain's CDR3 is CASSLRGGRGQETQYF. In DNA form, the CDR3 reads TGTGCCAGCAGCCTTAGGGGAGGCCGGGGGCAAGAGACCCAGTACTTC.

The V call is TRBV11-2, the J call TRBJ1-6; D is undetermined. V gave up 1 base and J gave up 9 bases, with 10 bases separating them. In germline, CDR1 is SGHAT, CDR2 FQNNGV. The CDR3 sequence is 14 residues long. The chain's CDR3 is CASSLGKEISPLHF. CDR3 nucleotides: TGTGCCAGCAGCTTAGGGAAAGAGATTTCACCCCTCCACTTT.

The J gene is TRBJ2-2, the V gene TRBV7-3; the match to TRBD1 covers 8 bases. CDR1 and CDR2 from the germline V gene are SGHTA and FQGTGA. V lost 0 bases, J lost 7 bases, and 4 bases stayed unmatched. This CDR3 has 15 amino acids. As DNA, the CDR3 is TGTGCCAGCAGCTTAACGCGGACAGGGCGCGGGGAGCTGTTTTTT. This gives the protein CASSLTRTGRGELFF.

This clone appeared once. The chain employs TRBV28 and TRBJ2-1, with D possibly TRBD2 on 6 matching bases. V was cut by 2 bases and J by 2 bases, with 10 bases left in between. The CDR3 length is 15 residues. The germline gives CDR1 MDHEN, CDR2 SYDVKM. The CDR3 loop is CASSLAGTAYNEQFF. Here the CDR3 DNA reads TGTGCCAGCAGTTTAGCGGGGACCGCCTACAATGAGCAGTTCTTC.

The rearrangement joins TRBV30 to TRBJ1-2, with 9 bases aligning to TRBD1. Germline values: CDR1 GTSNPN, CDR2 SVGIG (reference sequence). This CDR3 region has 16 residues. V was pared by 0 bases and J by 3 bases, with 8 bases of the junction left unmatched. The CDR3 DNA reads as TGTGCCTGGAGTGTACAGGGGGCGAAGGGATACTATGGCTACACCTTC. Amino acids: CAWSVQGAKGYYGYTF.

The rearrangement joins TRBV6-5 to TRBJ1-2, with D unresolved. Germline V gives CDR1 MNHEY, CDR2 SVGAGI. The CDR3 consists of 13 residues. Between the trimmed V and J ends, which lost 8 bases and 4 bases, there was a span of 14 bases. Written as DNA, the CDR3 is TGTGCCAGCTCGTATAGGGATGGCTATGGCTACACCTTC. This encodes CASSYRDGYGYTF.

This clone was detected only once. The chain recombines TRBV2 with TRBJ1-4; D might be TRBD1 (6 bases). There are 14 residues in the CDR3. Germline assignment: CDR1 SNHLY and CDR2 FYNNEI. V was shortened by 6 bases and J by 8 bases, with 16 bases between the two germline ends. The CDR3 sequence: CASSEQGSGEKLFF. Written as DNA, the CDR3 is TGTGCCAGCAGCGAACAGGGAAGTGGGGAAAAACTGTTTTTT.

The chain's CDR3 is CASSRDINNEQFF. CDR3 DNA sequence: TGTGCCAGTAGTCGGGACATAAACAATGAGCAGTTCTTC. The rearrangement uses TRBV19 and TRBJ2-1, with a tentative D call TRBD1 (6 bases). The CDR3 is made up of 13 amino acids. Trimming removed 5 bases from V and 5 bases from J, with 10 bases in between. Germline V gene lookup returns CDR1 LNHDA and CDR2 SQIVND (reference sequence).

V and J are TRBV6-1 and TRBJ1-1; no definite D call. The CDR3 spans 14 residues. The V gene's germline CDR1 is MNHNS and CDR2 SASEGT. V was cut by 2 bases and J by 3 bases, with 10 bases left in between. The CDR3: CASSERYGYTEAFF. The CDR3, as DNA: TGTGCCAGCAGTGAAAGGTACGGGTACACTGAAGCTTTCTTT.